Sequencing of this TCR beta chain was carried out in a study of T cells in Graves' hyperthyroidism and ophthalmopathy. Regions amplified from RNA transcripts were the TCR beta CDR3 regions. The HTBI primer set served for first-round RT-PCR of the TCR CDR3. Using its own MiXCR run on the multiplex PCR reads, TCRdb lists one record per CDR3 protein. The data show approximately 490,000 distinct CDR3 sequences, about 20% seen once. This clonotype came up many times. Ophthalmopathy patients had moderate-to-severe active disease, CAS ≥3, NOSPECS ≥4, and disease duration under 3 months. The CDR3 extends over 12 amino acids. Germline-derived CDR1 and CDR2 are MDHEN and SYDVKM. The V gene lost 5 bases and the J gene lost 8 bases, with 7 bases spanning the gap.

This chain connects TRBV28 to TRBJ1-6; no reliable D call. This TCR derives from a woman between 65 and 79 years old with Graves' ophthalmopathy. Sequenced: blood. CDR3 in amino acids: CASSPNYSPLHF. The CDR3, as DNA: TGTGCCAGCAGTCCCAACTATTCACCCCTCCACTTT.